Following are 15 T cell receptor beta chains from one sample sequenced in a study of T cell responses to AZD1222 COVID-19 vaccine. Some clones are missing from TCRdb's copy, which holds only in-frame ones; the method was immunoSEQ multiplex PCR. The table lists roughly 190,000 clones, 90% to 95% of them singletons. The sequences come from peripheral blood, collected 28 days after the second AZD1222 dose. The receptors here all came from an adult who received the AZD1222 COVID-19 vaccine.

This chain connects TRBV7-9 to TRBJ2-1, with D perhaps matching TRBD2 (6 bases). Trimming took 5 bases from V and 12 from J, leaving 8 bases between them. This CDR3 has 10 amino acids. Per the germline V gene, CDR1 is SEHNR and CDR2 is FQNEAQ (reference sequence). The CDR3 nucleotides read TGTGCCAGCAGCGCGGGACTGCAGTTCTTC. Protein product: CASSAGLQFF.

The chain links TRBV18 to TRBJ1-6; D not resolved. Germline CDR1 KGHSH, CDR2 LQKENI. Trimming stripped 2 bases from V and 7 bases from J, with 12 bases between. The CDR3 has 15 amino acids. CDR3 DNA: TGTGCCAGCTCACCAGTTGCGGGCAGCAATTCACCCCTCCACTTT. This sequence encodes CASSPVAGSNSPLHF.

This chain uses TRBV29-1 with TRBJ1-1; D uncertain. The CDR3 totals 14 residues. V was clipped by 4 bases and J by 1 base, with 13 bases between them. Germline lookup yields CDR1 SQVTM and CDR2 ANQGSEA. CDR3 bases: TGCAGCGTTGGGCCACGGGCGGCGAACACTGAAGCTTTCTTT. Its protein is CSVGPRAANTEAFF. The whole variable domain, filled in from reference TRBV29-1 and TRBJ1-1, reads SAVISQKPSRDICQRGTSLTIQCQVDSQVTMMFWYRQQPGQSLTLIATANQGSEATYESGFVIDKFPISRPNLTFSTLTVSNMSPEDSSIYLCSVGPRAANTEAFFGQGTRLTVV.

The rearrangement joins TRBV11-2 to TRBJ2-2, with D perhaps matching TRBD2 (5 bases). V lost 3 bases and J 3 bases, leaving 14 bases between the germline ends. The CDR3 loop spans 16 amino acids. Germline CDR1 SGHAT, CDR2 FQNNGV. CDR3 loop: CASSFFPERDTGELFF. The CDR3 DNA is TGTGCCAGCAGCTTTTTTCCCGAGAGGGACACCGGGGAGCTGTTTTTT.

This chain connects TRBV30 to TRBJ2-3; 9 bases fit TRBD2. Per germline, CDR1 GTSNPN and CDR2 SVGIG (reference sequence). V shed 5 bases, J shed 0 bases, and the junction held 6 bases outside the gene matches. The CDR3 runs 15 residues. CDR3 nucleotides: TGTGCCTGGGGGAGACTAGCGGCTAGCACAGATACGCAGTATTTT. Its protein is CAWGRLAASTDTQYF.

CDR3 residues: CAWSRGLAGTDTQYF. CDR3 nucleotide sequence: TGTGCCTGGAGCCGTGGACTAGCGGGCACAGATACGCAGTATTTT. The chain combines TRBV30 with TRBJ2-3; 10 bases align to TRBD2. CDR1 is GTSNPN, CDR2 SVGIG, per germline (reference sequence). The J segment lost 1 base and the V segment lost 3 bases, leaving 4 bases of the junction unmatched. The CDR3 spans 15 residues.

This rearrangement joins TRBV9 to TRBJ2-1; TRBD2 matches 8 bases. Germline-derived CDR1 and CDR2 are SGDLS and YYNGEE. V was pared by 0 bases and J by 8 bases, with 13 bases of the junction left unmatched. The CDR3 covers 17 residues. CDR3 amino acids: CASSVGSASGLLHEQFF. The CDR3 bases are TGTGCCAGCAGCGTAGGTTCGGCTAGCGGGCTCCTCCATGAGCAGTTCTTC.

The chain uses TRBV19 and TRBJ2-1, with 8 bases fitting TRBD1. The CDR3 runs 14 residues. The germline CDR1 and CDR2 sequences are LNHDA and SQIVND (reference sequence). Unmatched junction bases numbered 7, after V lost 5 bases and J lost 7 bases. CDR3 sequence: CASSSAGGRNEQFF. Written as DNA, the CDR3 is TGTGCCAGTAGTTCCGCAGGGGGCAGAAATGAGCAGTTCTTC.

This sequence joins TRBV12-3 or TRBV12-4 and TRBJ1-1; TRBD1 aligns across 9 bases. After removal of 2 bases from V and 10 bases from J, the junction contained 2 bases not matched to a gene. This CDR3 spans 12 amino acids. The CDR3 spells CASSLNRGRAFF. As DNA, the CDR3 is TGTGCCAGCAGTTTAAACAGGGGGCGAGCTTTCTTT.

CDR3 DNA sequence: TGTGCCAGCAGTTACCTAGCGGGAGCGAGTAATGAGCAGTTCTTC. Translated, it gives CASSYLAGASNEQFF. The V call is TRBV6-5, the J call TRBJ2-1, with 10 bases aligning to TRBD2. CDR3 length: 15 residues. The ends lost 2 bases at V and 7 bases at J; junction bases unmatched: 5. Looked up from germline, CDR1 is MNHEY and CDR2 is SVGAGI.

This chain connects TRBV7-9 to TRBJ2-1; 7 bases are shared with TRBD1. The CDR3 length is 14 residues. Germline CDR1 is SEHNR and CDR2 is FQNEAQ (reference sequence). Losses at the gene ends were 1 base for V and 10 bases for J; bases not matched to a gene: 7. The CDR3 nucleotides read TGTGCCAGCAGCTTAGGACAGGGAGCTGGGGAGCAGTTCTTC. This codes for CASSLGQGAGEQFF.

The rearrangement uses TRBV5-6 and TRBJ1-6; D possibly corresponds to TRBD1 (5 bases). The CDR3 runs to 13 residues. V was trimmed by 2 bases and J by 11 bases, leaving 11 bases between them. Germline loops: CDR1 SGHDT, CDR2 YYEEEE. Here the CDR3 reads CASSFGGTAPLHF. As DNA, the CDR3 is TGTGCCAGCAGCTTTGGAGGGACCGCACCCCTCCACTTT. Based on the CDR3 plus reference TRBV5-6 and TRBJ1-6, the full variable domain is DAGVTQSPTHLIKTRGQQVTLRCSPKSGHDTVSWYQQALGQGPQFIFQYYEEEERQRGNFPDRFSGHQFPNYSSELNVNALLLGDSALYLCASSFGGTAPLHFGNGTRLTVT.

This chain joins TRBV10-3 and TRBJ1-5; D call uncertain. CDR3 length: 13 residues. Trimming cost V 6 bases and J 6 bases, with 12 bases left between them. Germline loops: CDR1 ENHRY, CDR2 SYGVKD. The DNA for the CDR3 is TGTGCCATCAGACCCGGGGTTAGTCAGCCCCAGCATTTT. Protein: CAIRPGVSQPQHF.

The count of this clone is one. The chain employs TRBV6-5 and TRBJ2-3; possibly TRBD2 for D (6 bases). The CDR3 has 11 residues. Germline loops: CDR1 MNHEY, CDR2 SVGAGI. With 8 bases removed from V and 10 bases from J, the gap between germline ends came to 13 bases. CDR3 in amino acids: CASGVGDSQYF. The CDR3 DNA is TGTGCCAGCGGGGTCGGGGACTCGCAGTATTTT.

V and J are TRBV7-2 and TRBJ1-5; D uncertain. In germline, CDR1 is SGHTA, CDR2 FQGNSA. The ends were cut back, 2 bases at V and 3 bases at J, with 8 bases in the middle. CDR3 length equals 14 residues. CDR3: CASSLFGTNQPQHF. The CDR3 nucleotides read TGTGCCAGCAGCTTATTTGGAACCAATCAGCCCCAGCATTTT. Variable domain in full (rest from reference TRBV7-2 and TRBJ1-5): GAGVSQSPSNKVTEKGKDVELRCDPISGHTALYWYRQSLGQGLEFLIYFQGNSAPDKSGLPSDRFSAERTGGSVSTLTIQRTQQEDSAVYLCASSLFGTNQPQHFGDGTRLSIL.